This T cell receptor (beta chain) was captured in a study of cytomegalovirus exposure and HLA in healthy donors. A note on this clone: Its antigen is unidentified.

The ends lost 5 bases at V and 2 bases at J; junction bases unmatched: 4. Germline CDR1 and CDR2: SGHAT and FQDESV (reference sequence). The CDR3 has 14 amino acids. The study ran its PCR with 60 Vbeta and 13 Jbeta primers. Data came from immunoSEQ multiplex PCR; TCRdb stores just in-frame clones and leaves some out. This sample carries some 140,000 clones, 79% of them seen once, and the ten largest clones take 6.5% to 7%. General study results and limits: Prior analysis indicated that the majority of TCR beta V segments exhibited productivity approximately 87% or approximately 30% of the time. The investigators catalogued 164 TCR beta chains as cytomegalovirus-associated. A later analysis showed TCR association rates differing by HLA locus, peaking at DRB1 and lowest at HLA-C.

The clonotype originates from a man in his forties or fifties in good health and CMV-seropositive. Sequencing was carried out using PBMCs. This chain connects TRBV11-1 to TRBJ1-1, with TRBD1 identical over 8 bases. The CDR3 bases are TGTGCCAGCAGCCCCGACAGGGGAAACACTGAAGCTTTCTTT. Its translation: CASSPDRGNTEAFF.